The clone carrying this T cell receptor (beta chain) was observed at least ten times. No antigen is known for it. The sample belongs to a study of regulatory T cells in long-lasting Graves disease. Study-level points and caveats: Persistent disease was associated with favored TRBV28 usage and with favored use of TRBJ1-2 and TRBJ2-5. Persistent cases of Graves' showed reduced TCR diversity relative to newly diagnosed patients.

The germline V gene encodes CDR1 SNHLY and CDR2 FYNNEI. The junction had 4 bases not matched to a gene; V was cut back by 5 bases and J by 2 bases. There are 14 residues in the CDR3. Sequencing libraries for TCR beta were prepared with iRepertoire HTBI primers and Arm-PCR of CDR3 regions. As originally analysed: The samples yielded fewer than 75 TRBV and some 15 TRBJ segments. TCRdb used MiXCR to reprocess the multiplex PCR reads, holding one entry per CDR3 protein. It is TCRdb's table, rather than the study itself, that gives the V and J calls and clone size. The table shows a few hundred thousand distinct CDR3 sequences, with about 18% occurring only once. Documented time point: newly diagnosed GD, antithyroid drugs for less than 3 months. RNA extracted from PBMCs served as the sequencing template. Diagnosing Graves' disease relied on the American Thyroid Association guidelines.

The origin of this receptor is a female donor with Graves disease. The sample in question was peripheral blood mononuclear cells (PBMCs), obtained at new diagnosis, from a patient treated with antithyroid drugs. The rearrangement links TRBV2 to TRBJ2-7; 9 nucleotides align to TRBD2. CDR3 coding DNA: TGTGCCAGCAGTCAACTAGCGGGTGCCTACGAGCAGTACTTC. Translated: CASSQLAGAYEQYF.